These T cell receptor beta chains were read from a single sample in a study of T cell changes during pregnancy in multiple sclerosis. Clones were read by immunoSEQ multiplex PCR, and TCRdb kept only the in-frame ones, dropping some. The sample records roughly 51,000 clones, approximately 94% being singletons. Material: CD8+ T cells from peripheral blood mononuclear cells, obtained before pregnancy. These receptors came from a female donor with multiple sclerosis, enrolled in a pregnancy study. The CDR3 runs from the conserved cysteine through the conserved F or W. The order of the fields is D gene, J gene, clone size, V gene, CDR3 length, CDR3 DNA, CDR3 protein. A D gene is named only where the DNA matches it firmly. The listing skips clone size in some rows; elsewhere it reads once, few, many or a size class.

TRBD2 | TRBJ2-5 | NA | TRBV5-1 | 14 | TGCGCCAGCAGCCCGTCGACTAGCTGGGAGACCCAGTACTTC | CASSPSTSWETQYF
NA | TRBJ2-1 | NA | TRBV15 | 15 | TGTGCCACCAGCAGAGATTTAGGGAGATACAATGAGCAGTTCTTC | CATSRDLGRYNEQFF
TRBD1 | TRBJ2-7 | NA | TRBV4-2 | 15 | TGTGCCAGCAGCCAGACTTGGGACAGGGCCTACGAGCAGTACTTC | CASSQTWDRAYEQYF
TRBD2 | TRBJ2-1 | NA | TRBV19 | 15 | TGTGCCAGTAGTGCATCTAGCGGGGCGTACAATGAGCAGTTCTTC | CASSASSGAYNEQFF
NA | TRBJ1-3 | medium-sized | TRBV21-1 | 16 | TGTGCCAGCTCTCCTGCAACCAGGGGCGGCGGAACCACCATATATTTT | CASSPATRGGGTTIYF
TRBD1 | TRBJ2-6 | NA | TRBV5-6 | 17 | TGTGCCAGCGAGTGGGGACAGGGGTACTCTGGGGCCAACGTCCTGACTTTC | CASEWGQGYSGANVLTF
TRBD1 | TRBJ2-6 | NA | TRBV11-1 | 18 | TGTGCCAGCAGCCAACCTCGGACAGGGGTCGCTGGGGCCAACGTCCTGACTTTC | CASSQPRTGVAGANVLTF
TRBD2 | TRBJ2-7 | NA | TRBV5-1 | 16 | TGCGCCAGCAGCTTGGAATCGGGAGGGCCCTCAGGGGAGCAGTACTTC | CASSLESGGPSGEQYF
NA | TRBJ2-3 | NA | TRBV19 | 11 | TGTGCCAGTACCCACGGAGATACGCAGTATTTT | CASTHGDTQYF
NA | TRBJ2-5 | once | TRBV6-1 | 14 | TGTGCCAGCAGAGCCTTCGGACAGCAAGAGACCCAGTACTTC | CASRAFGQQETQYF
TRBD1 | TRBJ1-1 | NA | TRBV6-4 | 15 | TGTGCCAGCAGTGCAGAGACAGGGGGGGACACTGAAGCTTTCTTT | CASSAETGGDTEAFF
TRBD1 | TRBJ2-7 | NA | TRBV6-6 | 11 | TGTGCCAGCGGACAGGGCGGCGAGCAGTACTTC | CASGQGGEQYF
NA | TRBJ2-1 | NA | TRBV4-1 | 14 | TGCGCCAGCAGCCAAACAACTACAGGTGGAGAGCAGTTCTTC | CASSQTTTGGEQFF
NA | TRBJ1-2 | NA | TRBV27 | 15 | TGTGCCAGCAGTTTATCTTCCCTCGGGACATGGGGCTACACCTTC | CASSLSSLGTWGYTF
TRBD1 | TRBJ1-1 | few | TRBV9 | 14 | TGTGCCAGCAGCGGTAGGACAGGCAACACTGAAGCTTTCTTT | CASSGRTGNTEAFF
TRBD2 | TRBJ2-7 | NA | TRBV27 | 14 | TGTGCCAGCAGTTTACTCGGGGGGGGCTACGAGCAGTACTTC | CASSLLGGGYEQYF
TRBD1 | TRBJ2-7 | NA | TRBV28 | 14 | TGTGCCAGCAGTTCGGGACAGGGGGCTAGCGAGCAGTACTTC | CASSSGQGASEQYF
TRBD2 | TRBJ2-1 | NA | TRBV9 | 15 | TGTGCCAGCAGCGTAAATAGCGGGAGGGGGAATGAGCAGTTCTTC | CASSVNSGRGNEQFF
NA | TRBJ2-7 | NA | TRBV29-1 | 13 | TGCAGCGTTGCAGGGTCGAGCTCCTACGAGCAGTACTTC | CSVAGSSSYEQYF
NA | TRBJ1-5 | few | TRBV2 | 13 | TGTGCCAGCAGTGTAGTGGGAGATCAGCCCCAGCATTTT | CASSVVGDQPQHF
NA | TRBJ2-1 | NA | TRBV7-6 | 14 | TGTGCCAGCAGCTTAACGCAGATCAGGGATGAGCAGTTCTTC | CASSLTQIRDEQFF
NA | TRBJ1-5 | NA | TRBV28 | 14 | TGTGCCAGCAGTTTGGTACTCCTTGTGCAGCCCCAGCATTTT | CASSLVLLVQPQHF
TRBD2 | TRBJ2-1 | NA | TRBV27 | 15 | TGTGCCAGCAGTTTAAATCCGGGAGGGTACAATGAGCAGTTCTTC | CASSLNPGGYNEQFF
NA | TRBJ2-1 | NA | TRBV5-6 | 15 | TGTGCCAGCAGCTCCCAGCGGTTCTCCTACAATGAGCAGTTCTTC | CASSSQRFSYNEQFF
TRBD2 | TRBJ2-3 | NA | TRBV5-5 | 16 | TGTGCCAGCAGCTCCTTAGCGGGAGGTAGCACAGATACGCAGTATTTT | CASSSLAGGSTDTQYF
NA | TRBJ2-7 | NA | TRBV11-2 | 13 | TGTGCCAGCAGCTTAGGTACAGGCTACGAGCAGTACTTC | CASSLGTGYEQYF
NA | TRBJ2-1 | NA | TRBV7-3 | 13 | TGTGCCAGCAGCTTAGGCCAGTACAATGAGCAGTTCTTC | CASSLGQYNEQFF
NA | TRBJ1-2 | NA | TRBV29-1 | 14 | TGCAGCGTTGAAACCGGGACATCGATCTATGGCTACACCTTC | CSVETGTSIYGYTF
TRBD2 | TRBJ2-7 | NA | TRBV28 | 13 | TGTGCCAGTTCTTCTAGCGGGAGCTACGAGCAGTACTTC | CASSSSGSYEQYF
NA | TRBJ1-6 | NA | TRBV6-1 | 13 | TGTGCCAGCAAGCAGGAATATAATTCACCCCTCCACTTT | CASKQEYNSPLHF
TRBD2 | TRBJ2-1 | NA | TRBV11-2 | 17 | TGTGCCAGCAGCTCGGCCGGCGGACTAGCGGGAGACAATGAGCAGTTCTTC | CASSSAGGLAGDNEQFF
NA | TRBJ2-1 | NA | TRBV25-1 | 13 | TGTGCCAGCAGTCCGAATCAGGGTGATGAGCAGTTCTTC | CASSPNQGDEQFF
TRBD1 | TRBJ2-7 | NA | TRBV19 | 13 | TGTGCCAGTAGTCAGGGGGCCCTCTACGAGCAGTACTTC | CASSQGALYEQYF
NA | TRBJ2-3 | NA | TRBV14 | 15 | TGTGCCAGCAGCGATGGACATCCGTACACAGATACGCAGTATTTT | CASSDGHPYTDTQYF
NA | TRBJ1-5 | NA | TRBV27 | 14 | TGTGCCAGCAGTTTGGCAGGGGTCAATCAGCCCCAGCATTTT | CASSLAGVNQPQHF
TRBD2 | TRBJ2-7 | NA | TRBV4-3 | 16 | TGCGCCAGCAGCCAAGAGGTGGGAGGGAGCTCCTACGAGCAGTACTTC | CASSQEVGGSSYEQYF
TRBD1 | TRBJ2-3 | NA | TRBV6-6 | 14 | TGTGCCAGCAGTTACCGACAGGGGGGGGATACGCAGTATTTT | CASSYRQGGDTQYF
NA | TRBJ2-7 | NA | TRBV5-1 | 14 | TGCGCCAGCACCGAAGTAGGAGGTCCCTACGAGCAGTACTTC | CASTEVGGPYEQYF
TRBD1 | TRBJ1-1 | once | TRBV6-5 | 14 | TGTGCCAGCAGTTATAGGGACAGGGGGTCTGAAGCTTTCTTT | CASSYRDRGSEAFF
NA | TRBJ2-1 | NA | TRBV6-1 | 16 | TGTGCCAGCAGTGGCGGGACAGCCGTGCTTTACAATGAGCAGTTCTTC | CASSGGTAVLYNEQFF
NA | TRBJ2-7 | NA | TRBV11-3 | 14 | TGTGCCAGCAGTCCCAGGGCAGGGCCCTACGAGCAGTACTTC | CASSPRAGPYEQYF
NA | TRBJ1-4 | NA | TRBV6-5 | 16 | TGTGCCAGCAGTTACTCGAATTGGGGGGTCGTGACGGAACTGTTTTTT | CASSYSNWGVVTELFF
NA | TRBJ1-4 | NA | TRBV7-8 | 15 | TGTGCCAGCAGCTTAGCCTACAGGGAAGGAGAAAAACTGTTTTTT | CASSLAYREGEKLFF
NA | TRBJ1-6 | NA | TRBV5-4 | 14 | TGTGCCAGCAGCTTTTCCGGGGTTAGTTCACCCCTCCACTTT | CASSFSGVSSPLHF